A single sample gave rise to the 21 T cell receptor beta chains below, sequenced in a study of T cell repertoires in cytomegalovirus infection. TCRdb used MiXCR to reprocess the reads, holding one entry per CDR3 protein. The sample holds around 74,000 distinct CDR3 sequences; 3% to 4.5% are singletons and the top ten take roughly 4.4%. The source material was PBMCs. The source is a human donor in good health (CMV status not recorded). Some clones in this sample may be carry-over from other donors' samples.

This clonotype was seen many times. V gene TRBV29-1 combines with J gene TRBJ1-1; the match to TRBD1 covers 11 bases. V dropped 3 bases and J dropped 0; count of bases not matched to a gene: 6. This CDR3 has 16 amino acids. In germline, CDR1 is SQVTM, CDR2 ANQGSEA. DNA for the CDR3: TGCAGCGTTGAGGGACAGGGGGTCGAGGTGAACACTGAAGCTTTCTTT. It yields the protein CSVEGQGVEVNTEAFF.

This clonotype has a count of ten or more. The chain uses TRBV7-8 and TRBJ2-1; D perhaps matches TRBD1 (5 bases). This CDR3 contains 15 residues. V was cut by 2 bases and J by 0 bases, with 8 bases left in between. The germline gives CDR1 SGHVS, CDR2 FQNEAQ. CDR3 protein: CASSLTGSSYNEQFF. CDR3 nucleotide sequence: TGTGCCAGCAGCTTAACAGGCAGCTCCTACAATGAGCAGTTCTTC.

This clonotype has ten or more counts. In DNA form, the CDR3 reads TGTGCCAGCAGCCCCCTGAACACTGAAGCTTTCTTT. It specifies CASSPLNTEAFF. J is TRBJ1-1 and V is TRBV7-2; D unclear. Germline CDR1 reads SGHTA; CDR2 reads FQGNSA. The V end was cut by 5 bases, the J end by 0 bases, with 4 bases between. There are 12 residues in the CDR3.

This clonotype has at least ten counts. This sequence joins TRBV20-1 and TRBJ1-1; TRBD1 matches 11 bases. Per the germline V gene, CDR1 is DFQATT and CDR2 is SNEGSKA (reference sequence). The V and J ends lost 6 bases and 5 bases, in that order; junction bases with no gene match: 5. There are 13 residues in the CDR3. CDR3 DNA: TGCAGTGCGGGGACAGGGGGTAGGACTGAAGCTTTCTTT. Encoded protein: CSAGTGGRTEAFF.

This clonotype has ten or more counts. J is TRBJ1-2 and V is TRBV19, with D possibly matching TRBD1 (6 bases). Deletions cut 7 bases from V and 14 bases from J, with 20 bases between. Germline CDR1 is LNHDA and CDR2 is SQIVND (reference sequence). The CDR3 has 12 residues. The DNA for the CDR3 is TGTGCCAGTACCCCTCAGGCAGGGGATCCGACCTTC. Translation gives CASTPQAGDPTF.

This clonotype was seen many times. V and J are TRBV6-2 or TRBV6-3 and TRBJ2-1; the D is unclear. Trimming removed 2 bases at V and 8 bases at J, with 4 bases between. The CDR3 totals 11 residues. CDR1 is MNHEY, CDR2 SVGEGT, per germline. CDR3 residues: CASSYNYEQFF. CDR3 DNA sequence: TGTGCCAGCAGTTACAATTATGAGCAGTTCTTC.

This clonotype was detected ten times or more. The chain joins TRBV28 to TRBJ2-3; D could derive from TRBD1 or TRBD2 (7 bases each). The CDR3 spans 14 residues. Trimming took 7 bases from V and 6 from J, leaving 17 bases between them. The germline V gene encodes CDR1 MDHEN and CDR2 SYDVKM. The CDR3, as DNA: TGTGCCAGCAATCGGGCAGGGGGAGGGGATACGCAGTATTTT. It yields the protein CASNRAGGGDTQYF.

This clonotype has at least ten counts. J is TRBJ2-2 and V is TRBV6-4; TRBD2 matches at 11 bases. The germline V gene encodes CDR1 MRHNA and CDR2 SNTAGT. The CDR3 runs to 15 residues. J gave up 6 bases and V 0 bases, and 0 bases lay outside the gene matches. The CDR3 DNA reads TGTGCCAGCAGTGACTCACTAGCGGGGGCCGGGGAGCTGTTTTTT. Translating it yields CASSDSLAGAGELFF.

This clonotype showed up many times. The genes are TRBV2 and TRBJ1-2, with no clear D. V lost 4 bases and J 4 bases, leaving 4 bases between the germline ends. The length of the CDR3 is 11 residues. CDR1 SNHLY and CDR2 FYNNEI come from the germline V gene. The CDR3, as DNA: TGTGCCAGCAGTGCCGCCTATGGCTACACCTTC. Protein: CASSAAYGYTF.

The table lists this clonotype with many counts. The V gene is TRBV19, the J gene TRBJ2-1; maybe TRBD2 (6 bases). From germline, CDR1 is LNHDA and CDR2 SQIVND (reference sequence). V lost 0 bases and J lost 7, with 13 bases in between. CDR3 length equals 15 residues. The CDR3 loop reads CASSIDRFAGNEQFF. The CDR3 region has the DNA TGTGCCAGTAGTATAGATAGGTTCGCGGGGAATGAGCAGTTCTTC.

This clonotype occurred many times. The V gene is TRBV27, the J gene TRBJ2-7; a weak D match, TRBD1 (5 bases). Germline CDR1 MNHEY, CDR2 SMNVEV (reference sequence). With 3 bases removed from V and 3 bases from J, the gap between germline ends came to 9 bases. This CDR3 is built from 13 residues. The CDR3 sequence: CASSLTAFYEQYF. The CDR3 DNA reads TGTGCCAGCAGTTTGACAGCCTTCTACGAGCAGTACTTC.

This clonotype was seen many times. V gene TRBV19 combines with J gene TRBJ1-2; D not certain. The germline V gene has CDR1 LNHDA and CDR2 SQIVND (reference sequence). V lost 6 bases to trimming and J lost 8 bases, with 16 bases between them. The CDR3 sequence is 13 residues long. This CDR3 reads CASSPQFRHGYTF. As DNA, the CDR3 is TGTGCCAGTAGCCCCCAGTTTCGACACGGCTACACCTTC. Together with reference TRBV19 and TRBJ1-2, the CDR3 gives the full variable domain: DGGITQSPKYLFRKEGQNVTLSCEQNLNHDAMYWYRQDPGQGLRLIYYSQIVNDFQKGDIAEGYSVSREKKESFPLTVTSAQKNPTAFYLCASSPQFRHGYTFGSGTRLTVV.

This clonotype was counted at least ten times. In nucleotides, the CDR3 is TGTGCCAGCAGCTTAGTCCGGGGCTGGGGGGAGCTGTTTTTT. It specifies CASSLVRGWGELFF. The V and J genes are TRBV7-2 and TRBJ2-2; D tentatively fits TRBD1 or TRBD2 (5 bases each). The ends were cut back, 1 base at V and 8 bases at J, with 11 bases in the middle. The CDR3 is made up of 14 amino acids. Germline CDR1 and CDR2: SGHTA and FQGNSA.

This clonotype was counted ten times or more. The genes are TRBV20-1 and TRBJ2-1; D is undetermined. V shed 0 bases and J shed 10 bases, with 13 bases lying between them. This CDR3 has 13 amino acids. Germline V gene sequence: CDR1 DFQATT, CDR2 SNEGSKA (reference sequence). CDR3 bases: TGCAGTGCTAGAGATTTGGTGGGTAACGAGCAGTTCTTC. This codes for CSARDLVGNEQFF.

This clonotype was recorded many times. The rearrangement joins TRBV19 to TRBJ1-5; the match to TRBD1 covers 12 bases. V was pared by 1 base and J by 8 bases, with 12 bases of the junction left unmatched. Germline loops: CDR1 LNHDA, CDR2 SQIVND (reference sequence). The CDR3 runs 18 residues. The CDR3 sequence: CASSIVEGTGGRQKPQHF. The CDR3 nucleotides read TGTGCCAGTAGTATAGTCGAAGGGACAGGGGGCAGACAAAAGCCCCAGCATTTT.

The sample holds many counts of this clonotype. This chain connects TRBV6-1 to TRBJ1-5; D is unclear. Per the germline V gene, CDR1 is MNHNS and CDR2 is SASEGT. CDR3 length: 14 residues. Trimming left V 8 bases short and J 1 base short, with 12 bases between. CDR3 sequence: CASQIGVSNQPQHF. DNA for the CDR3: TGTGCCAGCCAGATCGGGGTGAGCAATCAGCCCCAGCATTTT.

This clonotype was counted at least ten times. The chain carries TRBV7-2 and TRBJ1-5; D ambiguous. CDR3 length: 13 amino acids. Trimming cost V 5 bases and J 0 bases, with 5 bases left between them. Germline loops: CDR1 SGHTA, CDR2 FQGNSA. CDR3 amino acids: CASSTGSNQPQHF. Written as DNA, the CDR3 is TGTGCCAGCAGCACGGGTAGCAATCAGCCCCAGCATTTT.

This clonotype has at least ten counts. The rearrangement links TRBV7-8 to TRBJ2-7; the D gene is possibly TRBD1 (5 bases). Per germline, CDR1 SGHVS and CDR2 FQNEAQ. Trimming took 3 bases from V and 2 from J, leaving 8 bases between them. The CDR3 spans 13 residues. The DNA of the CDR3 is TGTGCCAGCAGCTTCAGGGAAGCCTACGAGCAGTACTTC. Amino acids: CASSFREAYEQYF.

The table lists this clonotype with many counts. The chain uses TRBV7-2 and TRBJ2-1; D remains ambiguous. CDR1 is SGHTA and CDR2 is FQGNSA in the germline V gene. Trimming stripped 1 base from V and 3 bases from J, with 10 bases between. The length of the CDR3 is 15 residues. CDR3 sequence reads: CASSLGTGNYNEQFF. CDR3 nucleotides: TGTGCCAGCAGCTTAGGGACGGGTAACTACAATGAGCAGTTCTTC.

This clonotype has a count of ten or more. This rearrangement joins TRBV7-9 to TRBJ1-1, with TRBD1 identical over 7 bases. CDR3 size: 17 residues. Looked up from germline, CDR1 is SEHNR and CDR2 is FQNEAQ (reference sequence). Trimming took 0 bases from V and 0 from J; bases not matched to a gene: 7. The CDR3 DNA follows: TGTGCCAGCAGCTTAGCGCTACAGGGGCCCCTGAACACTGAAGCTTTCTTT. Protein: CASSLALQGPLNTEAFF.

This clonotype has at least ten counts. The chain couples TRBV2 to TRBJ2-7, with a tentative D call TRBD1 (5 bases). Trimming left V 8 bases short and J 2 bases short, with 13 bases between. The CDR3 covers 13 residues. From germline, CDR1 is SNHLY and CDR2 FYNNEI. For the CDR3, the DNA is TGTGCCAGCTGGGCGCTAGGGGCCTACGAGCAGTACTTC. Protein product: CASWALGAYEQYF.